This T cell receptor beta chain is from a study of Graves' ophthalmopathy and Graves' hyperthyroidism. The CDR3 has 13 residues. CDR1 and CDR2 from the germline V gene are SGHTA and FQGNSA. The TCR beta CDR3 regions underwent amplification from RNA transcripts. An opening RT-PCR round employed HTBI primers and preceded a second-round multiplex PCR. Using its own MiXCR run on the multiplex PCR reads, TCRdb lists one record per CDR3 protein. The repertoire includes 650,000 to 900,000 distinct CDR3 sequences, 40% of them detected once, and about 40% sits in the top ten. Comment on this clonotype: Relative to the germline gene, one junction end is altered; a read error may explain this.

This TCR was sampled from an adult man with Graves' ophthalmopathy. The V call is TRBV7-2, the J call TRBJ2-7; 7 nucleotides line up with TRBD1. The specimen sequenced was peripheral blood. The CDR3 DNA reads as TGTGCCAGCAGTTTCAACAGGGGCTACGGGCAGTACTTC. It translates to CASSFNRGYGQYF.